The clone carrying this T cell receptor (beta chain) occurred once. Method: immunoSEQ multiplex PCR; TCRdb's copy keeps in-frame clones and lacks some. The sample holds approximately 23,000 clones, around 85% seen once. This entry comes from a study of sequential checkpoint blockade in melanoma. Study background: After both sequences, patients received maintenance nivolumab.

Treatment indicated: randomized to nivolumab then ipilimumab (arm A) or the reverse (arm B). The source was CD8+ T cells sorted from blood (inferred from file names), collected from a patient given nivolumab and ipilimumab in sequence. This clonotype originated in a human donor with melanoma.

CDR3 sequence: CASRGTVSYEQYF. The CDR3 DNA follows: TGTGCCAGTAGGGGGACTGTCTCCTACGAGCAGTACTTC. The chain employs TRBV19 and TRBJ2-7, with D possibly TRBD2 on 6 matching bases. The CDR3 spans 13 residues. With 6 bases removed from V and 0 bases from J, the gap between germline ends came to 9 bases. CDR1 is LNHDA and CDR2 is SQIVND in the germline V gene (reference sequence).